These T cell receptor beta chains were read from a single sample in a study of shared clonotypes between healthy human individuals. The protocol was immunoSEQ multiplex PCR, while the TCRdb copy is restricted to in-frame clones and leaves out a portion. The repertoire holds over a million clones, around four fifths seen once, with approximately 1.3% in the top ten. Sequencing was done on a sample of memory CD4+ T cells sorted from blood. Receptors originate from a man younger than 35 in good health. Each CDR3 is given with its conserved first and last residue. D genes are given only for firm matches. Rows may omit the clone size; those that give it use once, few, many or a size class.

NA	TRBV28	NA	TRBJ2-3	CASKLSSGSSTDTQYF	TGTGCCAGCAAGCTCTCGTCCGGCAGTAGCACAGATACGCAGTATTTT
NA	TRBV5-6	NA	TRBJ1-2	CASSLGQGNYGYTF	TGTGCCAGCAGCTTGGGCCAGGGGAACTATGGCTACACCTTC
NA	TRBV6-1	NA	TRBJ1-2	CASSEEVRQTIVSGYTF	TGTGCCAGCAGTGAGGAAGTCAGACAGACTATAGTGTCTGGCTACACCTTC
NA	TRBV21-1	NA	TRBJ1-1	CASNGEWMNTEAFF	TGTGCCAGCAACGGCGAGTGGATGAACACTGAAGCTTTCTTT
NA	TRBV5-1	NA	TRBJ2-7	CASSLPAYEQYF	TGCGCCAGCAGCTTGCCTGCCTACGAGCAGTACTTC
NA	TRBV9	NA	TRBJ2-5	CASSASGGTGLREQYF	TGTGCCAGCAGCGCCTCAGGCGGGACGGGTCTTCGGGAGCAGTACTTC
NA	TRBV2	once	TRBJ2-7	CASTRSGYEQYF	TGTGCCAGCACCCGGTCGGGCTACGAGCAGTACTTC
NA	TRBV5-4	NA	TRBJ1-2	CASSLEGGARYGYTF	TGTGCCAGCAGCTTGGAAGGGGGGGCCAGGTATGGCTACACCTTC
NA	TRBV6-6	NA	TRBJ2-7	CASSYERVREQYF	TGTGCCAGCAGTTACGAAAGGGTGCGAGAGCAGTACTTC
NA	TRBV9	NA	TRBJ1-3	CASSVATGSGNTIYF	TGTGCCAGCAGCGTAGCTACAGGGTCTGGAAACACCATATATTTT
NA	TRBV30	NA	TRBJ1-6	CAWSVGWGSPLHF	TGTGCCTGGAGTGTAGGGTGGGGGTCACCCCTCCACTTT
TRBD1	TRBV6-1	NA	TRBJ1-2	CASHEQGKSYGYTF	TGTGCCAGCCATGAACAGGGGAAATCCTATGGCTACACCTTC